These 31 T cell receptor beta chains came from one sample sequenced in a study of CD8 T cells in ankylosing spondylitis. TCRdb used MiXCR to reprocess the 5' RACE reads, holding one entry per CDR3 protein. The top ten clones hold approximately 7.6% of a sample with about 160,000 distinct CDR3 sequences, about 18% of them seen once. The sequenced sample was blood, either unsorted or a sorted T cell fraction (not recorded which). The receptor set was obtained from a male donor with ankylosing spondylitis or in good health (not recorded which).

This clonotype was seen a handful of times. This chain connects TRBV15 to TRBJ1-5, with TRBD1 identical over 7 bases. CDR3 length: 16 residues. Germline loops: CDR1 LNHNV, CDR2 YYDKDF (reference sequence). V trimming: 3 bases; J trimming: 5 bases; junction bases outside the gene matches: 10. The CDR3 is CATSRKGGLRDQPQHF. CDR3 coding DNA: TGTGCCACCAGCAGGAAAGGGGGCTTGAGGGATCAGCCCCAGCATTTT.

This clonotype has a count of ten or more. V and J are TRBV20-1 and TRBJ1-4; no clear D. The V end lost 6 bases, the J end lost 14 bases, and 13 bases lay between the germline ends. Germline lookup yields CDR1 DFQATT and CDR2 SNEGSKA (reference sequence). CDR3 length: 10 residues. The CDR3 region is CSAIFGGLFF. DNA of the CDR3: TGCAGTGCCATCTTCGGAGGCCTGTTTTTT.

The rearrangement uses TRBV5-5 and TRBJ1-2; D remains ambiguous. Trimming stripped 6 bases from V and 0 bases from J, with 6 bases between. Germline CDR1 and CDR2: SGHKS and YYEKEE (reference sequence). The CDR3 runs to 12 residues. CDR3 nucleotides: TGTGCCAGCACCGCAGCTAACTATGGCTACACCTTC. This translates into CASTAANYGYTF.

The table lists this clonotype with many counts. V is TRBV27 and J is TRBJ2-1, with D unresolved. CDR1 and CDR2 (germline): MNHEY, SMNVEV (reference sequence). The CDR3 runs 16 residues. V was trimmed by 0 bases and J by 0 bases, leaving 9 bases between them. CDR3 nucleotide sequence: TGTGCCAGCAGTTTATCTACGTTACTCTCCTACAATGAGCAGTTCTTC. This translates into CASSLSTLLSYNEQFF.

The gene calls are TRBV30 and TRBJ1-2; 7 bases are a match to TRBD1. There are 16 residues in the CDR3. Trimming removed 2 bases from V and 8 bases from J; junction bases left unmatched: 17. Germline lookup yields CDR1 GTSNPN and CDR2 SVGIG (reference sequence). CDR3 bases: TGTGCCTGGAGTCCTTCTCCGTCGGGACAGCGGTCAGGCTACACCTTC. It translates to CAWSPSPSGQRSGYTF. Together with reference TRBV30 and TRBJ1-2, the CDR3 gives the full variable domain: SQTIHQWPATLVQPVGSPLSLECTVEGTSNPNLYWYRQAAGRGLQLLFYSVGIGQISSEVPQNLSASRPQDRQFILSSKKLLLSDSGFYLCAWSPSPSGQRSGYTFGSGTRLTVV.

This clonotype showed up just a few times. The CDR3 DNA reads as TGCAGTGCTAGAGATTCCGGAACTCGGATTGGTGAGACCCAGTACTTC. It encodes CSARDSGTRIGETQYF. The chain links TRBV20-1 to TRBJ2-5; D is undetermined. Per the germline V gene, CDR1 is DFQATT and CDR2 is SNEGSKA (reference sequence). The CDR3 is made up of 16 amino acids. V was trimmed by 0 bases and J by 5 bases, leaving 19 bases between them.

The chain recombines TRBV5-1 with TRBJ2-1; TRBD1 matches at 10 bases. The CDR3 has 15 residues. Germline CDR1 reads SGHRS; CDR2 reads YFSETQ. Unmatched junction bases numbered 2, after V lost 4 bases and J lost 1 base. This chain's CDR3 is CASSRGQGSYNEQFF. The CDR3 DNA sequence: TGCGCCAGCAGCCGGGGACAGGGGTCCTACAATGAGCAGTTCTTC.

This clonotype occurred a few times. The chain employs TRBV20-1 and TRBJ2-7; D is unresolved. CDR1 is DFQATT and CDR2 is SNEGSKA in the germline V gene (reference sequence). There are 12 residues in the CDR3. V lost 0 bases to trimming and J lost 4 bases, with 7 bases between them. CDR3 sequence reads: CSARDVGYEQYF. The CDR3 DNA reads TGCAGTGCTAGAGATGTAGGGTACGAGCAGTACTTC.

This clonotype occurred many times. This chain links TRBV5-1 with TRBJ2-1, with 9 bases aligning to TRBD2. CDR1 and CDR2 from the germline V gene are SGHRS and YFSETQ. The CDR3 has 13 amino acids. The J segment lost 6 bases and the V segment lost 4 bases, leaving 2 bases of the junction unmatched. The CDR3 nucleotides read TGCGCCAGCAGCGCGGGACTAGCCAATGAGCAGTTCTTC. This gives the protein CASSAGLANEQFF.

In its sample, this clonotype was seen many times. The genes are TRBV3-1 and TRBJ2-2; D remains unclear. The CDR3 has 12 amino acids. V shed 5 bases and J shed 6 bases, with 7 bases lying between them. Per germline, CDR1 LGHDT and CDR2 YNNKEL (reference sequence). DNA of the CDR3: TGTGCCAGCAGCTCCCGACCCGGGGAGCTGTTTTTT. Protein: CASSSRPGELFF.

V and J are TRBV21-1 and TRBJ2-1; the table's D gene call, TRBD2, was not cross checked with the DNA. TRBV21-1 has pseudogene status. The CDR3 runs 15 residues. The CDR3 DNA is TGTGCCAGCAAACAAACCGGGGCTACATACAATGAGCAGTTCTTC. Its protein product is CASKQTGATYNEQFF.

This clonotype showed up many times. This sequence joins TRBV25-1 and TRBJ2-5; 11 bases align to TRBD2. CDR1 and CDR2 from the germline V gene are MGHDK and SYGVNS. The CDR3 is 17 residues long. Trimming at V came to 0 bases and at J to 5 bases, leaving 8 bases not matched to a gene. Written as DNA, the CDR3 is TGTGCCAGCAGTGAATACAAACTAGCGGGAGTTTCGGAGACCCAGTACTTC. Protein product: CASSEYKLAGVSETQYF.

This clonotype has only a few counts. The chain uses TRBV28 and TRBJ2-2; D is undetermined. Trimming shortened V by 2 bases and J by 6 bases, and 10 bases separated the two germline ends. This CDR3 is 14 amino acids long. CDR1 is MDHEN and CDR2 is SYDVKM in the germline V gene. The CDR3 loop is CASSLVSFSGELFF. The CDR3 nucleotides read TGTGCCAGCAGTTTAGTTAGTTTCTCCGGGGAGCTGTTTTTT.

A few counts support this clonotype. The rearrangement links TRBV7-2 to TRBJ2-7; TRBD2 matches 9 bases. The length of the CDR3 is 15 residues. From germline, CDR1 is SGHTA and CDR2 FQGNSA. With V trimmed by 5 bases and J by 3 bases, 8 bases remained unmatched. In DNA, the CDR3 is TGTGCCAGCAGCCCCCAGGTAGCGGGAGACTACGAGCAGTACTTC. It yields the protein CASSPQVAGDYEQYF.

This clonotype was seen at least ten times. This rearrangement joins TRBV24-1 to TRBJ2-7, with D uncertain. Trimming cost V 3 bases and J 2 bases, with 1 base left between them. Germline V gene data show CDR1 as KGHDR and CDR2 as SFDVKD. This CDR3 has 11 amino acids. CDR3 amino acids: CATSDTYEQYF. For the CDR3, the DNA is TGTGCCACCAGTGATACCTACGAGCAGTACTTC.

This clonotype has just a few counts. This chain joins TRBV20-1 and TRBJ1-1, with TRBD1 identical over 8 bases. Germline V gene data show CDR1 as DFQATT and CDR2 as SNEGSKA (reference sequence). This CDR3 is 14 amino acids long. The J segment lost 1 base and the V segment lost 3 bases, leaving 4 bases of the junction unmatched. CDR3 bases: TGCAGTGCTAGGCAGGGGGCGCCGAACACTGAAGCTTTCTTT. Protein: CSARQGAPNTEAFF.

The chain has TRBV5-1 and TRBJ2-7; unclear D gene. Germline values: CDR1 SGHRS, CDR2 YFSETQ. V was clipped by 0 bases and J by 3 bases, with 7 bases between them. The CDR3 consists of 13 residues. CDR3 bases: TGCGCCAGCAGCTTGGAAAAGGGCTACGAGCAGTACTTC. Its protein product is CASSLEKGYEQYF.

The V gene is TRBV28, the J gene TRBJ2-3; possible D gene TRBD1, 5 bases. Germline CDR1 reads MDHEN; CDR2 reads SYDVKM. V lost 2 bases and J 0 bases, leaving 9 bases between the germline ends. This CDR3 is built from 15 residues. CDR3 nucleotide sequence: TGTGCCAGCAGTTTAGGGGCTGGTAGCACAGATACGCAGTATTTT. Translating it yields CASSLGAGSTDTQYF.

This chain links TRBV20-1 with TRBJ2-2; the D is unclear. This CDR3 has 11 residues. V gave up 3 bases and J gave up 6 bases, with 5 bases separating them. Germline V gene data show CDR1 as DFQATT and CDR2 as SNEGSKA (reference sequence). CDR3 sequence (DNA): TGCAGTGCTAGGGTCGCCGGGGAGCTGTTTTTT. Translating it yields CSARVAGELFF.

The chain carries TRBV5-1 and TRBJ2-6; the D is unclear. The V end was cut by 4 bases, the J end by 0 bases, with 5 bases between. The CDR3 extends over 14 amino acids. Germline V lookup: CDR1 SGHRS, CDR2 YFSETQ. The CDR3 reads CASSVSSGANVLTF. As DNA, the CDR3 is TGCGCCAGCAGCGTAAGCTCTGGGGCCAACGTCCTGACTTTC.

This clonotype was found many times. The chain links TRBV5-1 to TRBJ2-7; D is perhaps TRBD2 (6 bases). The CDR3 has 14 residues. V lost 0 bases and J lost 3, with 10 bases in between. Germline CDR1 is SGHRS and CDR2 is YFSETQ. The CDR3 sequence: CASSLAPGVYEQYF. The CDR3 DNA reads TGCGCCAGCAGCTTGGCACCGGGGGTCTACGAGCAGTACTTC.

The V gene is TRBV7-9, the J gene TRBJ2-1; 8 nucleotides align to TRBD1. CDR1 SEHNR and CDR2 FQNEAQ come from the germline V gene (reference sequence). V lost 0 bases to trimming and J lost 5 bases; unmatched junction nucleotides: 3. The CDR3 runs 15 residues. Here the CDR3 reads CASSLARGLDNEQFF. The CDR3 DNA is TGTGCCAGCAGCTTAGCCAGGGGGCTGGACAATGAGCAGTTCTTC.

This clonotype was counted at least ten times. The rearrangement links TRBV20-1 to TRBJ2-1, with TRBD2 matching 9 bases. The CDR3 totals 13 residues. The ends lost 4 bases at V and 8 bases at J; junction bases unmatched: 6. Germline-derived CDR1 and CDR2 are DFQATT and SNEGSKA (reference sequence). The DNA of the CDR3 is TGCAGTGCTATCCGTAGCGGGAGTGATGAGCAGTTCTTC. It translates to CSAIRSGSDEQFF.

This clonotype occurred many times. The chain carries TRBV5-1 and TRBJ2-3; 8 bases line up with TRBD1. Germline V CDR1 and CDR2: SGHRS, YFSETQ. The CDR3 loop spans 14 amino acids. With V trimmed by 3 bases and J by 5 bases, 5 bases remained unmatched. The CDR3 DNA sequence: TGCGCCAGCAGCTCAGGGGGCGGGCGAGATACGCAGTATTTT. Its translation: CASSSGGGRDTQYF.

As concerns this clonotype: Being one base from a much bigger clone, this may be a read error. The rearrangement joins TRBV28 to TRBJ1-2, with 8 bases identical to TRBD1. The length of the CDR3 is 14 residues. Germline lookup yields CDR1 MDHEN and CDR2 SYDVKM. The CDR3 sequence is CVSRTGGANYGYTF. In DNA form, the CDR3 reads TGTGTCAGCAGAACAGGGGGAGCTAACTATGGCTACACCTTC.

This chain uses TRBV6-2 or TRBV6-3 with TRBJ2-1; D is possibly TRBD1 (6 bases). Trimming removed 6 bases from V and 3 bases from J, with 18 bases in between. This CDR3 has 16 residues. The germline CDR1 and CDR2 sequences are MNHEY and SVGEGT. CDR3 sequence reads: CASRGDPGQLYNEQFF. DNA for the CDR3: TGTGCCAGCAGAGGAGATCCGGGACAACTCTACAATGAGCAGTTCTTC.

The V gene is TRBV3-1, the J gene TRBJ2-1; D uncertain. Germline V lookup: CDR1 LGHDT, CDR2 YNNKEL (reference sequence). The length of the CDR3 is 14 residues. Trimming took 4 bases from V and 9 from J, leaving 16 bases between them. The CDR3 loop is CASSPGGSPGEQFF. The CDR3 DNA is TGTGCCAGCAGCCCGGGTGGGTCACCAGGTGAGCAGTTCTTC.

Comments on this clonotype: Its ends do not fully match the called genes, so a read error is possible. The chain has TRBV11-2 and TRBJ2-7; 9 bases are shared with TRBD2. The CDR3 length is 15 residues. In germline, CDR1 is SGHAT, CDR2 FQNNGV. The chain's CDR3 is CASSLEWREGSEQYF. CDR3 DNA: TGTGCCAGCAGCTTAGAGTGGCGGGAGGGGAGCGAGCAATACTTC.

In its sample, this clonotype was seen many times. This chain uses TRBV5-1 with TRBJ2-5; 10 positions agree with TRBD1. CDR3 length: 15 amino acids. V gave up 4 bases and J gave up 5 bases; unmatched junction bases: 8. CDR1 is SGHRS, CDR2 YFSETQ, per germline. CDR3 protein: CASSHGTGARETQYF. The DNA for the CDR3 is TGCGCCAGCAGCCACGGGACAGGGGCGAGGGAGACCCAGTACTTC.

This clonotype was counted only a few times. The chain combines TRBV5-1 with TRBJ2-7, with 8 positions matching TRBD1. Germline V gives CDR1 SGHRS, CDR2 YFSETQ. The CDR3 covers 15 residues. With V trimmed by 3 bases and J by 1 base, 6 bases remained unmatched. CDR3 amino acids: CASSSSRGLSYEQYF. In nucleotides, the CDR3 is TGCGCCAGCAGCTCTAGCAGGGGGCTGTCCTACGAGCAGTACTTC.

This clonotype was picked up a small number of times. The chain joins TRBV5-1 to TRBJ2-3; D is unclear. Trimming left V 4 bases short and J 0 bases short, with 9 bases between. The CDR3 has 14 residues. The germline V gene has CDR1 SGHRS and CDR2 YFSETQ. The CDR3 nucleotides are TGCGCCAGCAGCCAAGGAACTAGCACAGATACGCAGTATTTT. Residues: CASSQGTSTDTQYF.